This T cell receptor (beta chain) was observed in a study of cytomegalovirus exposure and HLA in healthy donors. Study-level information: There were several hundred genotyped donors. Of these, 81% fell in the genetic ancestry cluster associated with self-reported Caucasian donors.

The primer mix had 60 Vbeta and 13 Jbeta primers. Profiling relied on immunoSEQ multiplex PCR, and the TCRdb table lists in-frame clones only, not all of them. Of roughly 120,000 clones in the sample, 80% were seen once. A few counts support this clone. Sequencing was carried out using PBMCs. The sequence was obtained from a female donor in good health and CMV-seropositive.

The CDR3 region has the DNA TGTGCCAGCAGTGTAGAGAACCTCGGGGGAGAGACCCAGTACTTC. Amino acids: CASSVENLGGETQYF. The V gene is TRBV2, the J gene TRBJ2-5, with a weak D call TRBD2 (6 bases). V lost 4 bases and J lost 4, with 16 bases in between. CDR1 is SNHLY and CDR2 is FYNNEI in the germline V gene. The CDR3 contains 15 residues.